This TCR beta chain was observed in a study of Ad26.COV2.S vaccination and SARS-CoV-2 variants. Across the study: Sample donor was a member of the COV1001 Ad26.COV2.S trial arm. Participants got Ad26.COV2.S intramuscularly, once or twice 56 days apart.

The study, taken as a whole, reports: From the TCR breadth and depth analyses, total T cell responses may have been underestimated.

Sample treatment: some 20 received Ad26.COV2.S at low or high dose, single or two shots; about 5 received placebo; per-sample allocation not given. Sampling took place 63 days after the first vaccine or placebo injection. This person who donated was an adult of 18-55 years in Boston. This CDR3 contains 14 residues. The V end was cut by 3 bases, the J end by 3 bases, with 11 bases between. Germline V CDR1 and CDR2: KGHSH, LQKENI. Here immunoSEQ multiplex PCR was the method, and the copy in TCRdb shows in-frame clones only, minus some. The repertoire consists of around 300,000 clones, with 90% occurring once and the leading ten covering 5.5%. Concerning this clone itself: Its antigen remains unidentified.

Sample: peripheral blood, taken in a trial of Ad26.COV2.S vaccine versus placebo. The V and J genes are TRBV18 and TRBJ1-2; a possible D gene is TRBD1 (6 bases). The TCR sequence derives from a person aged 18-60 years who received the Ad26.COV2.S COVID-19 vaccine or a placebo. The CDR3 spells CASSPQDSHYGYTF. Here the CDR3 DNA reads TGTGCCAGCTCACCTCAGGACAGCCACTATGGCTACACCTTC.